This TCR beta chain was sequenced for a study of T cell responses to AZD1222 COVID-19 vaccine. Trimming left V 6 bases short and J 0 bases short, with 18 bases between. This CDR3 is built from 17 residues. CDR1 is MNHNY, CDR2 SVGAGI, per germline (reference sequence). Using immunoSEQ multiplex PCR, the repertoire was profiled, and TCRdb retains in-frame clones only, with some absent. The data show under 100,000 clones, with 80% to 90% seen just once and 9.5% to 13% held by the top ten. The receptor's source is an adult who received the AZD1222 COVID-19 vaccine. V is TRBV6-6 and J is TRBJ1-5; no clear D gene. The source material was peripheral blood, sampled 28 days after the second AZD1222 dose. CDR3 nucleotide sequence: TGTGCCAGCAGCCGAACCGGGGTCGAAGTTAGCAATCAGCCCCAGCATTTT. Its translation is CASSRTGVEVSNQPQHF.